This paragraph reports one TCR beta chain. Its antigen remains unknown. Template switching created a universal primer site, and the cDNA included unique molecular identifiers. TCRdb re-called the 5' RACE reads with MiXCR, one entry per CDR3 protein. The repertoire holds about 340,000 distinct CDR3 sequences, 10% to 15% seen once, with 7.2% in the top ten. CDR1 is SGHAT, CDR2 FQNNGV, per germline. The ends lost 3 bases at V and 3 bases at J; junction bases unmatched: 2. The CDR3 extends over 15 amino acids. The data belong to a study of identical twins. The study's findings and limits: Out-of-frame alpha sequences shared between twins exhibited an excess of low generation probability.

The data also belong to a second study, concerning yellow fever vaccine responses in identical twins. This second study says: Reportedly, the T cell response mounted by twins to vaccine seemed partly convergent, partly personalized.

The clonotype comes from a woman aged 18-35 years in good health. V usage is TRBV11-2 and J usage is TRBJ2-1; 10 positions agree with TRBD2. The sequenced sample consisted of CD8+ T cells sorted from blood. In DNA, the CDR3 is TGTGCCAGCAGCTTGGCTAGCGGGGGCTACAATGAGCAGTTCTTC. Translating it yields CASSLASGGYNEQFF.